This T cell receptor beta chain originates from a study of shared clonotypes between healthy human individuals. Turning to the study itself: Serving as donors were a couple of women and three men, whose ages spanned 18 to 49.

Regarding this clone: Its antigen is unknown.

The unsorted PBMC replicate PCRs were performed with about 300 ng DNA, around 32,000 T cell genomes. TCRdb's table, derived via immunoSEQ multiplex PCR, lists solely in-frame clones and lacks some. The sample lists a few hundred thousand clones, more than 70% seen once, with around 12% in the top ten. Germline values: CDR1 MNHEY, CDR2 SMNVEV (reference sequence). V shed 5 bases, J shed 4 bases, and the junction held 4 bases outside the gene matches. The CDR3 has 13 residues. Study-wide findings and caveats: Clonotype sharing among the donors was expected to vary with sequencing depth.

Sample: PBMCs. The origin of this receptor is a middle-aged woman in good health. Some clones in this sample may be carry-over from other donors' samples. The chain uses TRBV27 and TRBJ2-5; TRBD2 agrees at 7 bases. CDR3 loop: CASSLRERETQYF. CDR3 DNA: TGTGCCAGCAGTCTGCGGGAGAGAGAGACCCAGTACTTC.